This T cell receptor beta chain comes out of a study of T cell repertoires in cytomegalovirus infection (dated by TCRdb to the late 2010s). The study in broad terms: Recently identified HLA-C-restricted CMV epitopes, whose presentation resists viral immunomodulation, were targeted by peptide stimulations together with well-studied HLA-B-restricted epitopes. Because public TCR beta signatures pointed to carriage of CMV infection together with the matching HLA type, the HLA type of each donor mattered for the analysis.

Regarding this clonotype: Its antigen specificity is not known. No base qualities exist here, and no much larger clone lies one base off it.

The CDR3 runs 15 residues from the cysteine to the phenylalanine. Solely the CDR3 DNA is kept, with 45 bases framed from the first base. Here V drops 1 base and J drops 3 bases, and the junction holds 2 bases not matched to any gene. CDR1 and CDR2 are read off the germline V gene as SGHTA and FQGNSA. The reads were generated on an Illumina HiSeq 1500. The public reads were quality trimmed at Q25 with fastp and then assembled into clones with MiXCR by TCRdb, keeping productive beta chains. Rows with a matching CDR3 protein are joined into one entry that keeps the most common DNA and genes. The sample records fewer than 200,000 distinct CDR3 sequences, about 22% of which are singletons. 25% of the sample goes to the ten largest clones. What the treatment or condition label conveys for this sample: in vitro stimulation with specific CMV peptide epitopes to enrich CMV-specific T cells. General findings and caveats noted by the study authors: In both this cohort and an independent approximately 370-donor cohort, the cumulative frequency of public TCR beta family members distinguished carriers of CMV infection plus the relevant HLA type. The ex vivo response was dominated by HLA-C-restricted CMV-specific TCR beta clonotypes, which also provided the single most frequent clonotype in two of eight donors.

The input for sequencing was CD8+ T cells from cultured PBMCs, taken from culture after CMV antigen stimulation. This sequence uses TRBV7-2 and TRBJ2-7; 11 nucleotides in the junction match TRBD1. The sequence came from a human donor in good health (CMV status not recorded). Some clones in this sample may be carry-over from other donors' samples. The nucleotide sequence is TGTGCCAGCAGCTTAGGGGACAGGGGGATCTACGAGCAGTACTTC. It is translated as CASSLGDRGIYEQYF. The entire variable domain, with the stretches around the CDR3 drawn from the reference TRBV7-2 and TRBJ2-7 proteins, is GAGVSQSPSNKVTEKGKDVELRCDPISGHTALYWYRQSLGQGLEFLIYFQGNSAPDKSGLPSDRFSAERTGGSVSTLTIQRTQQEDSAVYLCASSLGDRGIYEQYFGPGTRLTVT.